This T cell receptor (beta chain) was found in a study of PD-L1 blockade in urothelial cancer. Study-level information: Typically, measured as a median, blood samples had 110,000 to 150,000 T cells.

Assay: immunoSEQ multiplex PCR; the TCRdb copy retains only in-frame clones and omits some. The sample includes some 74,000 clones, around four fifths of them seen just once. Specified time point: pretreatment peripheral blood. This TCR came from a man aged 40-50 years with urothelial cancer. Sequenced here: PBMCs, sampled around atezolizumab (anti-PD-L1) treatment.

DNA of the CDR3: TGTGCCAGCAGCTTAGACTACAACAATGAGCAGTTCTTC. Amino acid sequence: CASSLDYNNEQFF. The chain couples TRBV7-3 to TRBJ2-1; D may be TRBD2 (5 bases). Germline lookup yields CDR1 SGHTA and CDR2 FQGTGA. V dropped 2 bases and J dropped 5 bases, with 7 bases sitting between them. CDR3 length: 13 amino acids.